This T cell receptor (beta chain) was identified during a study of cytomegalovirus exposure and HLA in healthy donors. Study-wide results and caveats: The authors excluded some V segments, including TRBV6-2 and TRBV6-3, as indistinguishable. Productive status was seen about 90% or about 30% of the time for most TCR beta V segments in an earlier analysis.

The CDR3 runs 15 residues. From germline, CDR1 is MNHEY and CDR2 SVGAGI. Trimming removed 5 bases from V and 7 bases from J; junction bases left unmatched: 6. Primers: 60 Vbeta forward and 13 Jbeta reverse. The repertoire was sequenced with immunoSEQ multiplex PCR; TCRdb's copy has only in-frame clones and lacks some. The sample carries 170,000 or so clones, about four fifths recorded once. This clone was seen just once. Its antigen is unknown. V gene TRBV6-5 combines with J gene TRBJ1-6, with 9 bases aligning to TRBD1. This TCR was recovered from a young man in good health and CMV-seropositive. The sample was PBMCs. The CDR3 is CASSRAQGANSPLHF. The CDR3 DNA follows: TGTGCCAGCAGTCGGGCACAGGGGGCGAATTCACCCCTCCACTTT.